Below, 21 T cell receptor beta chains from the same sample are listed, as sequenced in a study of T cell responses to AZD1222 COVID-19 vaccine. Assay used: immunoSEQ multiplex PCR; TCRdb lists only in-frame clones, some missing. The table includes about 120,000 clones, over 75% detected once. Sequences were derived from peripheral blood, sampled on day 0 of AZD1222 vaccination. Source of these receptors: an adult in good health.

The chain combines TRBV28 with TRBJ1-6; TRBD1 is a possible D gene (5 bases). The CDR3 sequence is 12 residues long. Germline CDR1 MDHEN, CDR2 SYDVKM. V was shortened by 4 bases and J by 7 bases, with 5 bases between the two germline ends. DNA of the CDR3: TGTGCCAGCAGTTCAGGGAATTCACCCCTCCACTTT. Translating gives CASSSGNSPLHF.

This clone was detected only a few times. V is TRBV5-3 and J is TRBJ2-7, with D perhaps TRBD1 (6 bases). TRBV5-3 is assigned to the ORF class and has an uncertain function. V was shortened by 1 base and J by 0 bases, with 8 bases between the two germline ends. The CDR3 runs to 14 residues. The CDR3 reads CARSLPDSSYEQYF. As DNA, the CDR3 is TGTGCCAGAAGCTTGCCGGACAGCTCCTACGAGCAGTACTTC.

V is TRBV20-1 and J is TRBJ1-5; D call uncertain. With 6 bases removed from V and 9 bases from J, the gap between germline ends came to 15 bases. The CDR3 totals 12 residues. Per the germline V gene, CDR1 is DFQATT and CDR2 is SNEGSKA (reference sequence). The CDR3, as DNA: TGCAGTGCGAGTGACGGGGAGAGGCCCCAGCATTTT. This codes for CSASDGERPQHF.

The V gene is TRBV5-5, the J gene TRBJ2-7, with 9 nucleotides matching TRBD1. The V gene end was trimmed by 4 bases and the J gene end by 6 bases; junction bases not matched to a gene: 8. The CDR3 spans 14 residues. CDR1 SGHKS and CDR2 YYEKEE come from the germline V gene (reference sequence). The CDR3 DNA reads TGTGCCAGCAGCCCGGGACAGGGACTGGGCGAGCAGTACTTC. This sequence encodes CASSPGQGLGEQYF.

The chain recombines TRBV27 with TRBJ2-2; TRBD1 is a possible D gene (5 bases). Germline CDR1 and CDR2: MNHEY and SMNVEV (reference sequence). The CDR3 is made up of 13 amino acids. V was shortened by 3 bases and J by 4 bases, with 6 bases between the two germline ends. DNA of the CDR3: TGTGCCAGCAGTTTGACAGTCACCGGGGAGCTGTTTTTT. Its protein is CASSLTVTGELFF.

The V call is TRBV5-1, the J call TRBJ2-1; D not resolved. This CDR3 has 12 residues. V lost 4 bases and J lost 6, with 8 bases in between. Germline V gives CDR1 SGHRS, CDR2 YFSETQ. CDR3 in amino acids: CASSRRPNEQFF. CDR3 DNA: TGCGCCAGCAGCCGCCGCCCCAATGAGCAGTTCTTC. The variable domain in full, completed from reference TRBV5-1 and TRBJ2-1, reads KAGVTQTPRYLIKTRGQQVTLSCSPISGHRSVSWYQQTPGQGLQFLFEYFSETQRNKGNFPGRFSGRQFSNSRSEMNVSTLELGDSALYLCASSRRPNEQFFGPGTRLTVL.

The sample holds one count of this clone. This chain links TRBV4-3 with TRBJ1-2, with D hard to call. V lost 1 base, J lost 7 bases, and 10 bases lay in between. This CDR3 is built from 13 residues. The germline V gene encodes CDR1 LGHNA and CDR2 YSLEER. The CDR3 region is CASSQAQSVGYTF. CDR3 coding DNA: TGCGCCAGCAGCCAAGCACAATCGGTTGGCTACACCTTC.

CDR3: CASSVTGGAYEQYF. Written as DNA, the CDR3 is TGTGCCAGCAGTGTGACAGGGGGGGCCTACGAGCAGTACTTC. The chain uses TRBV28 and TRBJ2-7; 9 positions match TRBD1. This CDR3 comprises 14 residues. Looked up from germline, CDR1 is MDHEN and CDR2 is SYDVKM. V lost 5 bases to trimming and J lost 2 bases; unmatched junction nucleotides: 4.

V and J are TRBV21-1 and TRBJ2-7; the tabulated D call, TRBD2, remains unverified against the DNA. TRBV21-1 is marked as a pseudogene. The CDR3 length is 14 residues. The CDR3 sequence: CASSKAGRGIEQYF. The CDR3 DNA reads TGTGCCAGCAGCAAGGCCGGGAGGGGGATCGAGCAGTACTTC.

Turning to this clone: A much bigger clone sits one base away, suggesting this may be a read error. The same CDR3 can be traced to other DNA sequences in this sample. The chain recombines TRBV6-2 or TRBV6-3 with TRBJ2-3; 10 positions match TRBD2. The germline CDR1 and CDR2 sequences are MNHEY and SVGEGT. CDR3 size: 15 residues. V gave up 2 bases and J gave up 3 bases; unmatched junction bases: 2. This chain's CDR3 is CASSYSGGATDTQYF. Here the CDR3 DNA reads TGTGCCAGCAGTTACAGCGGGGGGGCAACAGATACGCAGTATTTT.

The chain couples TRBV20-1 to TRBJ1-5; no definite D call. Trimming stripped 3 bases from V and 4 bases from J, with 13 bases between. Per germline, CDR1 DFQATT and CDR2 SNEGSKA (reference sequence). The CDR3 is 14 residues long. In DNA form, the CDR3 reads TGCAGTGCTAGTCCTGGGGTATGGAATCAGCCCCAGCATTTT. Translating it yields CSASPGVWNQPQHF.

The J gene is TRBJ1-6, the V gene TRBV11-2, with D possibly being TRBD1 (5 bases). The germline V and J ends were trimmed by 3 bases and 11 bases, with 11 bases remaining between them. The CDR3 extends over 13 amino acids. Germline CDR1 reads SGHAT; CDR2 reads FQNNGV. This chain's CDR3 is CASSFGAPAPLHF. CDR3 DNA sequence: TGTGCCAGCAGCTTCGGGGCTCCTGCACCCCTCCACTTT.

This rearrangement joins TRBV7-6 to TRBJ2-1; the match to TRBD2 covers 14 bases. Germline CDR1 SGHVS, CDR2 FNYEAQ. V gave up 3 bases and J gave up 4 bases; unmatched junction bases: 11. The CDR3 contains 19 residues. CDR3 sequence: CASSLGLAGALAEYNEQFF. The CDR3 nucleotides read TGTGCCAGCAGCTTGGGACTAGCGGGGGCCCTAGCAGAATACAATGAGCAGTTCTTC.

A single count supports this clone. The V and J genes are TRBV30 and TRBJ2-1, with 7 bases identical to TRBD2. V lost 7 bases and J lost 3; bases outside the gene matches: 9. Per germline, CDR1 GTSNPN and CDR2 SVGIG (reference sequence). CDR3 length: 14 residues. The CDR3 sequence is CASQYERDYNEQFF. As DNA, the CDR3 is TGTGCCTCCCAGTACGAGCGGGACTACAATGAGCAGTTCTTC.

This chain connects TRBV7-9 to TRBJ1-5; a possible D gene is TRBD1 (6 bases). The CDR3 contains 13 residues. The V gene lost 1 base and the J gene lost 9 bases, with 10 bases spanning the gap. Germline V gene data show CDR1 as SEHNR and CDR2 as FQNEAQ (reference sequence). The CDR3 coding sequence is TGTGCCAGCAGCTTAGAGGGGGTTGCGCCCCAGCATTTT. Its protein is CASSLEGVAPQHF.

The genes are TRBV19 and TRBJ2-7, with a weak D call TRBD1 (6 bases). CDR1 is LNHDA and CDR2 is SQIVND in the germline V gene (reference sequence). This CDR3 is built from 16 residues. The V end lost 5 bases, the J end lost 0 bases, and 17 bases lay between the germline ends. The CDR3 nucleotides are TGTGCCAGTAGTCCCTCGGGGCAGGGGAACTCCTACGAGCAGTACTTC. Its protein product is CASSPSGQGNSYEQYF.

The CDR3 coding sequence is TGCGCCAGCAGCATGACAGGGGTCAGTGAGACCCAGTACTTC. This gives the protein CASSMTGVSETQYF. The chain carries TRBV5-1 and TRBJ2-5, with TRBD1 matching over 8 bases. The V segment lost 4 bases and the J segment 5 bases; nucleotides outside the gene matches: 7. CDR1 is SGHRS and CDR2 is YFSETQ in the germline V gene. This CDR3 region has 14 residues. The whole variable domain, filled in from reference TRBV5-1 and TRBJ2-5, reads KAGVTQTPRYLIKTRGQQVTLSCSPISGHRSVSWYQQTPGQGLQFLFEYFSETQRNKGNFPGRFSGRQFSNSRSEMNVSTLELGDSALYLCASSMTGVSETQYFGPGTRLLVL.

This chain's CDR3 is CASSYSIQNEQFF. CDR3 nucleotide sequence: TGTGCCAGCAGTTACTCGATCCAAAATGAGCAGTTCTTC. The J gene is TRBJ2-1, the V gene TRBV6-5, with D uncertain. Germline V gives CDR1 MNHEY, CDR2 SVGAGI. Deletions cut 0 bases from V and 7 bases from J, with 7 bases between. CDR3 length: 13 amino acids.

The CDR3 here is CASSLQGVSEQYF. The CDR3 DNA reads as TGTGCCAGCAGCTTACAGGGGGTAAGCGAGCAGTACTTC. The chain couples TRBV13 to TRBJ2-7; 7 nucleotides match TRBD1. Germline assignment: CDR1 PRHDT and CDR2 FYEKMQ (reference sequence). There are 13 residues in the CDR3. V was clipped by 2 bases and J by 6 bases; unmatched bases: 4.

The chain employs TRBV5-1 and TRBJ1-1; TRBD1 is a possible D gene (5 bases). Germline CDR1 is SGHRS and CDR2 is YFSETQ. CDR3 length equals 15 residues. V lost 0 bases, J lost 5 bases, and 14 bases lay in between. The CDR3 nucleotides read TGCGCCAGCAGCTTGGCCGAGGGGTCGGGAACTGAAGCTTTCTTT. It codes for CASSLAEGSGTEAFF.

The chain has TRBV30 and TRBJ1-5, with D uncertain. CDR1 and CDR2 (germline): GTSNPN, SVGIG (reference sequence). The V gene lost 0 bases and the J gene lost 1 base, with 10 bases spanning the gap. This CDR3 contains 15 residues. Written as DNA, the CDR3 is TGTGCCTGGAGTGTTGGCAGTAGGAGCAATCAGCCCCAGCATTTT. Its translation: CAWSVGSRSNQPQHF.